This entry describes one T cell receptor beta chain. This sample was taken from a study of OX40 agonist ivuxolimab in advanced cancers. The V gene lost 5 bases and the J gene lost 4 bases, with 11 bases spanning the gap. The CDR3 length is 13 residues. In germline, CDR1 is SGHVS, CDR2 FNYEAQ. The method was immunoSEQ multiplex PCR; TCRdb's version includes in-frame clones alone and lacks a portion of them. Among tens of thousands of clones listed, 84% were seen once. The sequencing here drew on CD4+ or CD8+ T cells sorted from blood, taken in a trial of the OX40 agonist ivuxolimab. The rearrangement joins TRBV7-6 to TRBJ1-1; D is unclear. The source of this sequence is an adult with an advanced solid tumor such as melanoma, head and neck, liver or kidney cancer. In DNA, the CDR3 is TGTGCCAGCAGCGCTAGGGTACGCACTGAAGCTTTCTTT. Its translation: CASSARVRTEAFF. The full variable domain, rest sourced from reference TRBV7-6 and TRBJ1-1, is GAGVSQSPRYKVTKRGQDVALRCDPISGHVSLYWYRQALGQGPEFLTYFNYEAQQDKSGLPNDRFSAERPEGSISTLTIQRTEQRDSAMYRCASSARVRTEAFFGQGTRLTVV.